The entry that follows covers one T cell receptor beta chain sequence. The antigen is unknown. Assay: immunoSEQ multiplex PCR; the TCRdb copy retains only in-frame clones and omits some. Of more than 90,000 clones in the sample, around 87% were seen once. Pooled together were second doses at about 4 or about 12 weeks. These data belong to a study of T cell responses to AZD1222 COVID-19 vaccine. General observations from the study: Just a handful of people given AZD1222 tested seropositive at baseline. Donors in the cohort were predominantly white British and more often female, and clonal diversity was possibly underestimated. After two AZD1222 doses, spike-specific TCR breadth and depth rose versus day 0.

The CDR3 length is 15 residues. The V end was cut by 2 bases, the J end by 1 base, with 6 bases between. Germline lookup yields CDR1 KGHSH and CDR2 LQKENI. This TCR came from an adult who received the AZD1222 COVID-19 vaccine. Material: peripheral blood, obtained 28 days after the second AZD1222 dose. The rearrangement links TRBV18 to TRBJ2-6; D is possibly TRBD1 (5 bases). For the CDR3, the DNA is TGTGCCAGCTCACCAGGGGCTTCTGGGGCCAACGTCCTGACTTTC. It encodes CASSPGASGANVLTF.